A single sample is the source of the 12 T cell receptor beta chains below, sequenced in a study of early T cells in non-severe SARS-CoV-2 infection. TCRdb reprocessed the 5' RACE reads with MiXCR, giving one entry per CDR3 protein. The sample consists of tens of thousands of distinct CDR3 sequences, around 8.9% of them appearing once. Specimen: whole blood. These receptors were taken from an adult who was a healthcare worker with PCR-confirmed SARS-CoV-2 infection or an uninfected control (not recorded which).

This rearrangement joins TRBV7-9 to TRBJ2-3; TRBD1 might be the D (6 bases). Trimming took 7 bases from V and 0 from J, leaving 11 bases between them. This CDR3 is built from 14 residues. The germline CDR1 and CDR2 sequences are SEHNR and FQNEAQ (reference sequence). The CDR3 region is CASKQQGSTDTQYF. In nucleotides, the CDR3 is TGTGCCAGCAAGCAACAGGGAAGCACAGATACGCAGTATTTT. Full variable domain (remainder filled in from reference TRBV7-9 and TRBJ2-3): DTGVSQNPRHKITKRGQNVTFRCDPISEHNRLYWYRQTLGQGPEFLTYFQNEAQLEKSRLLSDRFSAERPKGSFSTLEIQRTEQGDSAMYLCASKQQGSTDTQYFGPGTRLTVL.

This chain uses TRBV7-8 with TRBJ1-4, with TRBD1 as a possible D gene (5 bases). The CDR3 is 12 residues long. The germline V gene has CDR1 SGHVS and CDR2 FQNEAQ. With 5 bases removed from V and 13 bases from J, the gap between germline ends came to 14 bases. Written as DNA, the CDR3 is TGTGCCAGCAGCCCTGGGGGGGGAGGACTGTTTTTT. Amino acids: CASSPGGGGLFF.

This clonotype was seen more than once but under ten times. The V and J genes are TRBV9 and TRBJ2-7; D unresolved. Germline V gene sequence: CDR1 SGDLS, CDR2 YYNGEE. This CDR3 is built from 13 residues. Trimming removed 0 bases at V and 7 bases at J, with 11 bases between. DNA for the CDR3: TGTGCCAGCAGCGTAGCTCCAGACGGGGAGCAGTACTTC. It codes for CASSVAPDGEQYF.

This clonotype was counted between two and nine times. The chain joins TRBV15 to TRBJ1-1, with 7 bases aligning to TRBD1. Looked up from germline, CDR1 is LNHNV and CDR2 is YYDKDF (reference sequence). The V gene end was trimmed by 9 bases and the J gene end by 5 bases; junction bases not matched to a gene: 9. CDR3 length equals 13 residues. Here the CDR3 reads CATLPGGRTEAFF. CDR3 in DNA: TGTGCCACATTGCCAGGGGGTAGGACTGAAGCTTTCTTT.

This clonotype has a handful of counts. This sequence joins TRBV29-1 and TRBJ1-2, with 7 bases lining up with TRBD1. V lost 4 bases, J lost 0 bases, and 5 bases stayed unmatched. CDR1 is SQVTM and CDR2 is ANQGSEA in the germline V gene. The CDR3 totals 14 residues. The CDR3 is CSVAATGTNYGYTF. The DNA for the CDR3 is TGCAGCGTTGCGGCGACAGGGACTAACTATGGCTACACCTTC.

This clonotype was detected ten times or more. The CDR3 bases are TGTGCCAGCAGCTTAGAGGCGGGAGGCGAGCAGTACTTC. It translates to CASSLEAGGEQYF. This chain connects TRBV11-2 to TRBJ2-7; 8 positions agree with TRBD2. CDR3 length: 13 residues. Germline-derived CDR1 and CDR2 are SGHAT and FQNNGV. V was pared by 0 bases and J by 6 bases, with 1 base of the junction left unmatched.

This clonotype was counted ten times or more. V usage is TRBV30 and J usage is TRBJ1-4; weak D call: TRBD1 (5 bases). The CDR3 length is 14 residues. Trimming pared 4 bases from V and 6 bases from J, leaving 15 bases between. Germline CDR1 GTSNPN, CDR2 SVGIG (reference sequence). Written as DNA, the CDR3 is TGTGCCTGGATACGAGCAGGGACTGATGAAAAACTGTTTTTT. This sequence encodes CAWIRAGTDEKLFF.

This clonotype was recorded many times. V is TRBV20-1 and J is TRBJ2-5; 12 nucleotides align to TRBD1. Germline values: CDR1 DFQATT, CDR2 SNEGSKA (reference sequence). The CDR3 length is 16 residues. The ends lost 1 base at V and 4 bases at J; junction bases unmatched: 7. This chain's CDR3 is CSARAPGTGGPETQYF. Here the CDR3 DNA reads TGCAGTGCTAGAGCCCCCGGGACAGGGGGCCCAGAGACCCAGTACTTC.

This clonotype was recorded only once. This may stem from a read error, because a much larger clone lies one nucleotide away. V is TRBV7-2 and J is TRBJ2-1, with 11 bases identical to TRBD2. The CDR3 extends over 17 amino acids. V dropped 8 bases and J dropped 8; count of bases not matched to a gene: 17. Per the germline V gene, CDR1 is SGHTA and CDR2 is FQGNSA. The CDR3 is CASAKGLAGGQYDEQFF. CDR3 in DNA: TGTGCCAGCGCCAAGGGGCTAGCGGGAGGACAATACGATGAGCAGTTCTTC.

This chain uses TRBV6-5 with TRBJ1-3; unclear D gene. This CDR3 spans 16 amino acids. Germline lookup yields CDR1 MNHEY and CDR2 SVGAGI. V was clipped by 5 bases and J by 0 bases, with 14 bases between them. As DNA, the CDR3 is TGTGCCAGCAGTCCGAGCGCGCTACTCTCTGGAAACACCATATATTTT. It specifies CASSPSALLSGNTIYF.

This clonotype occurred once. Given a much more abundant clone one base away, this may be a read error. The rearrangement joins TRBV4-2 to TRBJ2-5, with TRBD1 as a possible D gene (6 bases). This CDR3 region has 15 residues. Germline assignment: CDR1 LGHNA and CDR2 YNFKEQ. Written as DNA, the CDR3 is TGTGCCAGCAGCCAAGCTAAGGGGGACCAAGAGAACCAGTACTTC. It specifies CASSQAKGDQENQYF.

This clonotype was seen a few times. This rearrangement joins TRBV20-1 to TRBJ2-5; D unclear. Germline-derived CDR1 and CDR2 are DFQATT and SNEGSKA (reference sequence). V was trimmed by 1 base and J by 4 bases, leaving 7 bases between them. There are 12 residues in the CDR3. The CDR3, as DNA: TGCAGTGCTAGAGGGCAAGCAGAGACCCAGTACTTC. Translated, it gives CSARGQAETQYF.